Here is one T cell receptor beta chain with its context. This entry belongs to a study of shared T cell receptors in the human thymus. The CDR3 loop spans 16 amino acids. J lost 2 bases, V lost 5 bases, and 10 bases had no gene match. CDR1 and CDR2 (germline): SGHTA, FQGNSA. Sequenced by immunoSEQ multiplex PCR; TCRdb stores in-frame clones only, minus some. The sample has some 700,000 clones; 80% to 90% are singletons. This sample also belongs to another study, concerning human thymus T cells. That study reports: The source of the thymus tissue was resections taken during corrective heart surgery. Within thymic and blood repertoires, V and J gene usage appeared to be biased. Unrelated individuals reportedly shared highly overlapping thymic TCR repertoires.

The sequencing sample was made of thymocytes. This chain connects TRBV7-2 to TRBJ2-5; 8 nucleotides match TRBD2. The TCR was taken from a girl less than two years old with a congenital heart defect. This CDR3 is CASSRGGPGRQETQYF. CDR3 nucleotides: TGTGCCAGCAGCCGGGGGGGGCCCGGAAGACAAGAGACCCAGTACTTC.